This record concerns one TCR beta chain sequence. The target antigen is unknown. These data originate in a study of Ad26.COV2.S vaccination and SARS-CoV-2 variants. Findings and limits, study-wide: Vaccine recipients posted higher spike-specific TCR breadth than their placebo counterparts.

Germline V gene lookup returns CDR1 MDHEN and CDR2 SYDVKM. The CDR3 contains 12 residues. V lost 5 bases to trimming and J lost 5 bases, with 9 bases between them. The table came from immunoSEQ multiplex PCR; TCRdb's copy has only in-frame clones and leaves some out. The sample lists about 350,000 clones, less than 90% occurring once. Treatment given: 15 to 20 received Ad26.COV2.S at low or high dose, single or two shots; about 5 received placebo; per-sample allocation not given. Material that was analyzed had been drawn on day 63 after the first vaccine or placebo injection. The chain links TRBV28 to TRBJ1-1; D is ambiguous. This clonotype originated in a person between 18 and 65 years old who received the Ad26.COV2.S COVID-19 vaccine or a placebo. Sample: peripheral blood, taken in a trial of Ad26.COV2.S vaccine versus placebo. The CDR3, as DNA: TGTGCCAGCAGTCGTAGTGATACTGAAGCTTTCTTT. It is translated as CASSRSDTEAFF. Looking up the rest from reference TRBV28 and TRBJ1-1 gives the full variable domain: DVKVTQSSRYLVKRTGEKVFLECVQDMDHENMFWYRQDPGLGLRLIYFSYDVKMKEKGDIPEGYSVSREKKERFSLILESASTNQTSMYLCASSRSDTEAFFGQGTRLTVV.